This T cell receptor beta chain was documented in a study of cytomegalovirus exposure and HLA in healthy donors. Study-level background: The 666 first-cohort repertoires shared a platform with the roughly 110 validation repertoires, as reported in a later analysis. Study conclusions and caveats: According to a subsequent analysis, TCR clusters identified in the first cohort showed a tendency to co-occur across the 100 to 150 validation repertoires. Overall, under 200 TCR beta chains were annotated as cytomegalovirus-associated. Testing in vitro showed three CMV-associated chains specific for CMV antigens.

The repertoire was sequenced with immunoSEQ multiplex PCR; TCRdb's copy has only in-frame clones and lacks some. This sample has 100,000 to 150,000 clones, with roughly 90% found just once. Germline CDR1 DFQATT, CDR2 SNEGSKA (reference sequence). With 3 bases removed from V and 5 bases from J, the gap between germline ends came to 7 bases. This CDR3 is built from 11 residues. As for this clone: The antigen is not known.

This chain uses TRBV20-1 with TRBJ1-1, with no clear D. Sample: PBMCs. This TCR came from a woman aged 18-29 years in good health and CMV-seronegative. The CDR3 DNA is TGCAGTGCTAGGCGGCAAACTGAAGCTTTCTTT. This encodes CSARRQTEAFF.